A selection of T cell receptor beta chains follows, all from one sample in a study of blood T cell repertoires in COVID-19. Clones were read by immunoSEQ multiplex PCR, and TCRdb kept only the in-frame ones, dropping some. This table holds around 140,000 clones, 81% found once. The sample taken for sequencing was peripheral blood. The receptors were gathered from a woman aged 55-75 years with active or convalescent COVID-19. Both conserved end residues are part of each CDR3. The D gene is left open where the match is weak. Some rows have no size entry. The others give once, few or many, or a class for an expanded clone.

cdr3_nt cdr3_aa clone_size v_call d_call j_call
TGTGCCATCAGTGAGAGACTAGCGGGTCCCTACGAGCAGTACTTC CAISERLAGPYEQYF once TRBV10-3 TRBD2 TRBJ2-7
TGTGCCAGCAGCTTAGCCAGGGGGCCCGAGCAGTACTTC CASSLARGPEQYF - TRBV7-2 TRBD1 TRBJ2-7
TGTGCCAGCAGTTACTCCCCAAGGGGCCACGGGGAGCTGTTTTTT CASSYSPRGHGELFF few TRBV6-2/TRBV6-3 - TRBJ2-2
TGTGCCAGCAGTTCGGGGGGAGGGCGTATCTATGGCTACACCTTC CASSSGGGRIYGYTF - TRBV5-4 - TRBJ1-2
TGTGCCAGCAGTGCCGGGACAGCCAACACTGAAGCTTTCTTT CASSAGTANTEAFF - TRBV6-4 TRBD1 TRBJ1-1
TGTGCCAGCAGACAACTAGGGGGAGCCGGGGAGCTGTTTTTT CASRQLGGAGELFF few TRBV5-6 - TRBJ2-2
TGCAGCGTTGAAGATCGAGGGGATACGCAGTATTTT CSVEDRGDTQYF - TRBV29-1 - TRBJ2-3
TGTGCCAGTAGTGCCAGGGGAGTTTGGGCTCGAAACACCATATATTTT CASSARGVWARNTIYF - TRBV19 - TRBJ1-3
TGTGCCAGCAGTGAAGTGAGGGATAGTAGTGGCTACACCTTC CASSEVRDSSGYTF - TRBV6-1 - TRBJ1-2
TGTGCCAGCAGGTCCCGGGACACCTACGAGGAAAAACTGTTTTTT CASRSRDTYEEKLFF - TRBV6-5 - TRBJ1-4
TGTGCCAGCAGCCCCGGAGGGCCTAAAACCCGACCCCTCCACTTT CASSPGGPKTRPLHF - TRBV2 - TRBJ1-6
TGTGCCAGCATTATAGGGGGGAGGGCCCCCACCGGGGAGCTGTTTTTT CASIIGGRAPTGELFF - TRBV28 - TRBJ2-2
TGTGCCAGCAGCTGGGGCGGGAGGCTAGGGGGAGATACGCAGTATTTT CASSWGGRLGGDTQYF - TRBV5-4 TRBD2 TRBJ2-3
TGTGCCAGTAGTATTCAGGCAGGGGGCACAACTGAAGCTTTCTTT CASSIQAGGTTEAFF - TRBV19 TRBD1 TRBJ1-1
TGTGCCTCACATCCCTTTCCCCCTAGCTCCTACAATGAGCAGTTCTTC CASHPFPPSSYNEQFF - TRBV28 - TRBJ2-1
TGTGCCAGCAGTGGACAGGGAAACACCATATATTTT CASSGQGNTIYF - TRBV2 - TRBJ1-3
TGTGCCAGCAGCTTATGGGGGGAGTACGAGCAGTACTTC CASSLWGEYEQYF - TRBV11-2 - TRBJ2-7
TGTGCCAGCAGTGTGATTAGCGGGACCGAGCAGTACTTC CASSVISGTEQYF - TRBV6-4 TRBD2 TRBJ2-7
TGTGCCAGCTCACCCTACGGTGGGTCGAGGGGGTCCCACGAGCAGTACTTC CASSPYGGSRGSHEQYF - TRBV18 - TRBJ2-7
TGCGCCAGCAGCGCGAGCGGGGGGGCCTGGGATGAGCAGTATTTT CASSASGGAWDEQYF - TRBV5-1 TRBD2 TRBJ2-3
TGTGCCAGCAGCTTAGATATTAGGGCTAGCGGGAGTTACAATGAGCAGTTCTTC CASSLDIRASGSYNEQFF - TRBV11-2 TRBD2 TRBJ2-1
TGTGCCAGCAGCAAAGGGGCTAGCGGGAGAGCCGGGGAGCTGTTTTTT CASSKGASGRAGELFF - TRBV6-6 TRBD2 TRBJ2-2
TGCGCCAGCAGCAAACGACAGGTCCGGAACACTGAAGCTTTCTTT CASSKRQVRNTEAFF - TRBV4-1 - TRBJ1-1
TGTGCCAGCAGCACCGCAGGGGCTGGGGCCAACGTCCTGACTTTC CASSTAGAGANVLTF - TRBV7-9 - TRBJ2-6
TGTGCCAGCAGCTTAGGAGTAGCCCCCGGCTACGAGCAGTACTTC CASSLGVAPGYEQYF - TRBV11-2 - TRBJ2-7
TGTGCCAGTAGTATTGGGGAGGGGAACAATCAGCCCCAGCATTTT CASSIGEGNNQPQHF once TRBV19 - TRBJ1-5
TGTGCCAGCAGTGACCCAGCGGGGAATACGCAGTATTTT CASSDPAGNTQYF - TRBV6-4 TRBD2 TRBJ2-3
TGTGCCAGCAGCCTAGGGAAGGGGATCTCCTACGAGCAGTACTTC CASSLGKGISYEQYF - TRBV7-6 - TRBJ2-7
TGTGCCAGCAGGGACAGGACAGGGAGGGATACGCAGTATTTT CASRDRTGRDTQYF - TRBV2 TRBD1 TRBJ2-3
TGTGCCAGTAGTATAGAGTACTTGGGGACAGGCATCTATGGCTACACCTTC CASSIEYLGTGIYGYTF - TRBV19 TRBD1 TRBJ1-2
TGTGCCAGCAGCAAAAAACAGGTTTCCTTAATCTACGAGCAGTACTTC CASSKKQVSLIYEQYF - TRBV21-1 - TRBJ2-7
TGTGCCAGCAGAGCAGGGGGAGTGAGGGAGACCCAGTACTTC CASRAGGVRETQYF few TRBV6-5 TRBD1 TRBJ2-5
TGTGCCAGCAGCTTACACGCCACCGGGACAGGACCCGGGGCGGATCAGCCCCAGCATTTT CASSLHATGTGPGADQPQHF once TRBV7-8 TRBD1 TRBJ1-5
TGTGCCAGCAGTTTCATCCACGAGCAGTACTTC CASSFIHEQYF - TRBV6-2/TRBV6-3 - TRBJ2-7
TGCGCCAGCAGCCAAGCTTTGGGGGGAGGTACAGATACGCAGTATTTT CASSQALGGGTDTQYF - TRBV4-3 - TRBJ2-3
TGTGCCAGCAGTCCGACCCCGGGACTAGCGGCCTATACGCAGTATTTT CASSPTPGLAAYTQYF - TRBV27 TRBD2 TRBJ2-3
TGTGCCAGCAGCACCGGACAGGGGGTTGGATCGGGCTATGGCTACACCTTC CASSTGQGVGSGYGYTF - TRBV21-1 - TRBJ1-2
TGTGCCATCAGTGAGGGAGATGGCAATCAGCCCCAGCATTTT CAISEGDGNQPQHF - TRBV10-3 - TRBJ1-5
TGTGCCAGCTCACCAGTCGCAGGTAGCACAGATACGCAGTATTTT CASSPVAGSTDTQYF - TRBV18 - TRBJ2-3
TGTGCCAGCAGCTTGGGACTAGCGGGGGAGACCCAGTACTTC CASSLGLAGETQYF many TRBV7-7 TRBD2 TRBJ2-5